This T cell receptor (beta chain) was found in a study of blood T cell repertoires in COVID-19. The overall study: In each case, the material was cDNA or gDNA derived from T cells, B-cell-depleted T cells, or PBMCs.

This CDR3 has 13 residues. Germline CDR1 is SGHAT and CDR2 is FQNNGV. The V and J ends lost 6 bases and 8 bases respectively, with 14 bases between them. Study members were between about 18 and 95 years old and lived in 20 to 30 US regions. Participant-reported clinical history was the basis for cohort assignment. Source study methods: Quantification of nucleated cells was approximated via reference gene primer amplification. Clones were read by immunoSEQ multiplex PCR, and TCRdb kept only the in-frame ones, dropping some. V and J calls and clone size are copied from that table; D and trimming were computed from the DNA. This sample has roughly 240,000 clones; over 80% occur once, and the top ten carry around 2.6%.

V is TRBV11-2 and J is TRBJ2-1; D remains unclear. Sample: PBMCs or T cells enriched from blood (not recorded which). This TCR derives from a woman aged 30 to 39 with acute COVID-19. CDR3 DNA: TGTGCCAGCAGTGCTGCGGAGTCTGATGAGCAGTTCTTC. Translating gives CASSAAESDEQFF.